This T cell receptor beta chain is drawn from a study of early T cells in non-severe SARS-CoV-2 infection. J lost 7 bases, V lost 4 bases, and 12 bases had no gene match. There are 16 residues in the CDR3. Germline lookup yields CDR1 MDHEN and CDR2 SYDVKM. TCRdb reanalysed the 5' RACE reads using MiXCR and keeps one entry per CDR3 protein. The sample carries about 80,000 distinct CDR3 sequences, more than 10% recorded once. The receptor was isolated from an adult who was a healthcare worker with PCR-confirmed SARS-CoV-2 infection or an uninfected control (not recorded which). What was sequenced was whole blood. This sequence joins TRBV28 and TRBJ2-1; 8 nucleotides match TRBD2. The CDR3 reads CASSSMGSGNNNEQFF. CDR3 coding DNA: TGTGCCAGCAGTTCCATGGGTAGCGGGAACAATAATGAGCAGTTCTTC. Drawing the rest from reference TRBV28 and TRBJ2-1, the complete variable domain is DVKVTQSSRYLVKRTGEKVFLECVQDMDHENMFWYRQDPGLGLRLIYFSYDVKMKEKGDIPEGYSVSREKKERFSLILESASTNQTSMYLCASSSMGSGNNNEQFFGPGTRLTVL.